This entry is about one TCR beta chain. The data originate from a study of blood T cell repertoires in COVID-19. For the study at large: COVID-19 samples from acute and convalescent phases originated in the United States, Italy and Spain. Nucleic acid was either cDNA or gDNA, and it came from T cells, B-cell-depleted T cells, or PBMCs.

Under the authors' procedure: Nucleated cell counts were estimated from reference gene primer amplification. The protocol was immunoSEQ multiplex PCR, while the TCRdb copy is restricted to in-frame clones and leaves out a portion. V and J calls and clone size follow that table, whereas D and trimming were derived from the DNA. Of under 300,000 clones detected, 70% to 90% appear once; the ten largest clones hold around 2.2%. V was cut by 5 bases and J by 3 bases, with 2 bases left in between. The CDR3 is 10 residues long. Germline CDR1 reads SQVTM; CDR2 reads ANQGSEA. This sequence joins TRBV29-1 and TRBJ1-5; D uncertain. The sequenced material came from peripheral blood. The clonotype comes from a middle-aged woman who had recovered from COVID-19. CDR3 sequence: CSVLNQPQHF. The DNA of the CDR3 is TGCAGCGTTCTCAATCAGCCCCAGCATTTT.